The 11 T cell receptor beta chains presented below share a single source sample, sequenced in a study of beta chain features in type 1 diabetes. Expressed TCRB transcripts were sequenced after all isolated RNA was converted to cDNA. Data came from immunoSEQ multiplex PCR; TCRdb stores just in-frame clones and leaves some out. The table has 350,000 to 450,000 clones, about 14% seen once; the top ten hold approximately 0.019%. Sequencing was carried out using naive CD4+ T cells from blood. These receptors came from a young woman in good health.

V is TRBV9 and J is TRBJ2-1; 14 nucleotides align to TRBD2. Germline assignment: CDR1 SGDLS and CDR2 YYNGEE. The V gene end was trimmed by 2 bases and the J gene end by 10 bases; junction bases not matched to a gene: 5. The CDR3 sequence is 15 residues long. CDR3 sequence reads: CASSVGLAGDWEQFF. The CDR3 nucleotides are TGTGCCAGCAGCGTGGGACTAGCGGGAGATTGGGAGCAGTTCTTC.

This clone was seen only a few times. The V and J genes are TRBV29-1 and TRBJ1-1; D possibly corresponds to TRBD1 (5 bases). The CDR3 has 15 amino acids. Between the trimmed V and J ends, which lost 7 bases and 6 bases, there was a span of 24 bases. From germline, CDR1 is SQVTM and CDR2 ANQGSEA. CDR3 amino acids: CSAEGGARSIAEAFF. The CDR3, as DNA: TGCAGCGCCGAGGGAGGGGCTAGGAGTATAGCTGAAGCTTTCTTT.

A few counts support this clone. At the DNA level, this CDR3 is encoded by other sequences in the same sample as well. The chain is built from TRBV29-1 and TRBJ2-1; D remains unclear. Trimming shortened V by 5 bases and J by 0 bases, and 11 bases separated the two germline ends. CDR1 and CDR2 (germline): SQVTM, ANQGSEA. The CDR3 sequence is 14 residues long. The CDR3 DNA sequence: TGCAGCGTTCTCGCAGGCAGCTCCTACAATGAGCAGTTCTTC. This codes for CSVLAGSSYNEQFF.

The genes are TRBV15 and TRBJ2-3; TRBD2 matches 8 bases. The junction had 9 bases not matched to a gene; V was cut back by 3 bases and J by 4 bases. The CDR3 sequence is 16 residues long. Germline V gene sequence: CDR1 LNHNV, CDR2 YYDKDF (reference sequence). The DNA of the CDR3 is TGTGCCACCAGCAGTTTTAGCGGGACCGGGGCAGATACGCAGTATTTT. Translated, it gives CATSSFSGTGADTQYF.

The chain combines TRBV29-1 with TRBJ2-1, with 7 nucleotides matching TRBD2. Germline CDR1 and CDR2: SQVTM and ANQGSEA. The CDR3 is made up of 14 amino acids. V lost 5 bases and J lost 6; bases outside the gene matches: 10. DNA of the CDR3: TGCAGCGTTCTCCGGGACCGGGGGGTCAATGAGCAGTTCTTC. Translating gives CSVLRDRGVNEQFF.

This clone was counted a single time. The V call is TRBV9, the J call TRBJ1-1, with D unresolved. Germline lookup yields CDR1 SGDLS and CDR2 YYNGEE. This CDR3 has 14 residues. The V end lost 3 bases, the J end lost 3 bases, and 12 bases lay between the germline ends. The CDR3 sequence: CASSAGPRDTEAFF. The CDR3 nucleotides read TGTGCCAGCAGCGCCGGACCGAGGGACACTGAAGCTTTCTTT.

The chain employs TRBV25-1 and TRBJ2-7; possibly TRBD1 for D (6 bases). The V gene lost 4 bases and the J gene lost 0 bases, with 10 bases spanning the gap. Germline V lookup: CDR1 MGHDK, CDR2 SYGVNS. This CDR3 region has 14 residues. The CDR3 region is CASSGHRVSYEQYF. The CDR3 DNA is TGTGCCAGCAGTGGTCACAGGGTCTCCTACGAGCAGTACTTC.

The chain joins TRBV20-1 to TRBJ2-5; D ambiguous. This CDR3 has 11 amino acids. Germline CDR1 DFQATT, CDR2 SNEGSKA (reference sequence). Trimming took off 3 bases at V and 2 bases at J, with 4 bases between the two ends. The CDR3 sequence is CSASLQETQYF. CDR3 bases: TGCAGTGCTAGCCTACAAGAGACCCAGTACTTC.

This clone was seen a handful of times. The V and J genes are TRBV5-4 and TRBJ2-5, with 9 bases matching TRBD1. V lost 4 bases, J lost 4 bases, and 14 bases stayed unmatched. The germline CDR1 and CDR2 sequences are SGHNT and YYREEE (reference sequence). The CDR3 covers 17 residues. The CDR3 DNA reads TGTGCCAGCAGCCACCCGGGACAGGGATTGGGGGGAGAGACCCAGTACTTC. Protein: CASSHPGQGLGGETQYF.

This chain's CDR3 is CAWRVQGTDTQYF. The CDR3 DNA sequence: TGTGCCTGGAGGGTTCAGGGCACAGATACGCAGTATTTT. The chain has TRBV30 and TRBJ2-3; D not resolved. In germline, CDR1 is GTSNPN, CDR2 SVGIG (reference sequence). The ends were cut back, 3 bases at V and 1 base at J, with 8 bases in the middle. The CDR3 extends over 13 amino acids.

This clone appeared a few times. The chain joins TRBV6-1 to TRBJ2-1; 8 bases agree with TRBD2. The V gene's germline CDR1 is MNHNS and CDR2 SASEGT. V dropped 6 bases and J dropped 8; count of bases not matched to a gene: 3. The CDR3 length is 12 residues. DNA of the CDR3: TGTGCCAGCAGGACTAGCGTCGATGAGCAGTTCTTC. Translating gives CASRTSVDEQFF.